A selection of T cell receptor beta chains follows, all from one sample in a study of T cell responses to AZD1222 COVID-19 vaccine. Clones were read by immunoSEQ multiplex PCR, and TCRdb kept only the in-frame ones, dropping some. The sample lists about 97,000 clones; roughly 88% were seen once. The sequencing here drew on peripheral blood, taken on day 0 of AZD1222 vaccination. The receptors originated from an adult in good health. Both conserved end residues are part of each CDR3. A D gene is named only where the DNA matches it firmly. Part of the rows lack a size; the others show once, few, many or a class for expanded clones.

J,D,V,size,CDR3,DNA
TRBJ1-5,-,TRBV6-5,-,CASSRDGFQPQHF,TGTGCCAGCAGTCGGGACGGCTTCCAGCCCCAGCATTTT
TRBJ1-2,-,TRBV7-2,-,CASSGQINYGYTF,TGTGCCAGCAGCGGACAGATTAACTATGGCTACACCTTC
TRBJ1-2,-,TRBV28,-,CASRDANYGYTF,TGTGCCAGTCGGGACGCTAACTATGGCTACACCTTC
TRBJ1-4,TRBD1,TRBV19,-,CASSTRDRVEKLFF,TGTGCCAGTAGTACCCGGGACAGGGTGGAAAAACTGTTTTTT
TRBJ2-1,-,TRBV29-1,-,CSVQVGGTTRNEQFF,TGCAGCGTCCAAGTCGGGGGCACCACTAGGAATGAGCAGTTCTTC
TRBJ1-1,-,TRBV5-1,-,CASSLSAGENTEAFF,TGCGCCAGCAGCTTGTCAGCAGGGGAGAACACTGAAGCTTTCTTT
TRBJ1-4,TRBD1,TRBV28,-,CASSSNRGWEKLFF,TGTGCCAGCAGTTCAAACAGGGGATGGGAAAAACTGTTTTTT
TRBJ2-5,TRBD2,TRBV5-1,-,CASSAGVLETQYF,TGCGCCAGCAGCGCGGGAGTCCTAGAGACCCAGTACTTC
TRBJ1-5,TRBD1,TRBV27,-,CASSPWTGGSNQPQHF,TGTGCCAGCAGTCCGTGGACAGGGGGTAGCAATCAGCCCCAGCATTTT
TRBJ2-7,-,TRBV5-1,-,CASSFRVENQGLRGEQYF,TGCGCCAGCAGTTTCCGGGTCGAAAACCAGGGACTCCGGGGGGAGCAGTACTTC
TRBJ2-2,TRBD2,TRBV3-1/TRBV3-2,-,CASSPWGLAGGANTGELFF,TGTGCCAGCAGCCCCTGGGGACTAGCGGGGGGTGCGAACACCGGGGAGCTGTTTTTT
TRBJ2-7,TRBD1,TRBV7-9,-,CASKSGTGVYEQYF,TGTGCCAGCAAATCCGGGACAGGGGTCTACGAGCAGTACTTC
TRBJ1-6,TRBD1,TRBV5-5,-,CASSSDRGRSPLHF,TGTGCCAGCAGCTCCGATAGGGGGCGGTCACCCCTCCACTTT
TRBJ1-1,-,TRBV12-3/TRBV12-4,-,CASARGGNTEAFF,TGTGCCAGCGCCCGTGGGGGGAACACTGAAGCTTTCTTT
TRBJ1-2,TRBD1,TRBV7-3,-,CASRSGQGIDGYTF,TGTGCCAGCAGGTCTGGACAGGGGATCGATGGCTACACCTTC
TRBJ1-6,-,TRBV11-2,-,CASSLERFNSPLHF,TGTGCCAGCAGCTTAGAACGTTTTAATTCACCCCTCCACTTT
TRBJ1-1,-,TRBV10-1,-,CASRSSLNTEAFF,TGCGCCAGCAGATCGAGCTTGAACACTGAAGCTTTCTTT
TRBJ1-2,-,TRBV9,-,CASSVGRHGDYGYTF,TGTGCCAGCAGCGTAGGTCGCCACGGGGACTATGGCTACACCTTC
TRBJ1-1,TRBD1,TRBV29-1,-,CSGWDSGSLNTEAFF,TGCAGCGGATGGGACAGCGGCTCCCTGAACACTGAAGCTTTCTTT
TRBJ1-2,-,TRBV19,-,CATWAGDYGYTF,TGTGCCACTTGGGCAGGGGACTATGGCTACACCTTC
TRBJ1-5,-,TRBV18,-,CASSPSSSNQPQHF,TGTGCCAGCTCACCAAGTTCTAGCAATCAGCCCCAGCATTTT
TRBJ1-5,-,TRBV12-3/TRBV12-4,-,CASSFGQPQHF,TGTGCCAGCAGTTTTGGTCAGCCCCAGCATTTT
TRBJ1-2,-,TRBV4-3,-,CASSQTGRSNYGYTF,TGCGCCAGCAGCCAAACGGGACGGTCTAACTATGGCTACACCTTC
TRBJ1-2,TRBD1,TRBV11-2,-,CASSLALQGDVGYTF,TGTGCCAGCAGCTTAGCGTTGCAGGGGGACGTCGGCTACACCTTC
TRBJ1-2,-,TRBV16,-,CASSQSLGRYGYTF,TGTGCCAGCAGCCAATCTTTAGGGCGCTATGGCTACACCTTC
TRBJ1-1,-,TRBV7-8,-,CASSPQQGNTEAFF,TGTGCCAGCAGCCCACAACAGGGGAACACTGAAGCTTTCTTT
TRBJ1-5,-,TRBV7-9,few,CASSLDSQPQHF,TGTGCCAGCAGCTTAGATTCTCAGCCCCAGCATTTT
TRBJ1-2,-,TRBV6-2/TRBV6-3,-,CASSYQGYGYTF,TGTGCCAGCAGTTATCAGGGGTATGGCTACACCTTC
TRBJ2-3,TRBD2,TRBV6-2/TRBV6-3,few,CASSYSPGLAGGRDTQYF,TGTGCCAGCAGTTACTCCCCGGGACTAGCGGGGGGCAGGGATACGCAGTATTTT